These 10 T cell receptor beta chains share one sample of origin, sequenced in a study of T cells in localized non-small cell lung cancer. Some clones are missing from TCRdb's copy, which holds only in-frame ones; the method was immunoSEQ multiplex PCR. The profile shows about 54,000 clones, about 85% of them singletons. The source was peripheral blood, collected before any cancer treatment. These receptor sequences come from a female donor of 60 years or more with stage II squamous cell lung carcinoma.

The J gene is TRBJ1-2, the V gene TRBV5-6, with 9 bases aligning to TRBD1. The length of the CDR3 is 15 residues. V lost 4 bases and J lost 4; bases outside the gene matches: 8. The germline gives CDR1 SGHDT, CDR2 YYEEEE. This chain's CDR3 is CASSQIGQGSYGYTF. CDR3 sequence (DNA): TGTGCCAGCAGCCAGATAGGACAGGGGTCCTATGGCTACACCTTC. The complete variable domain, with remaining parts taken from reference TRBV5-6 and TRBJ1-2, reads DAGVTQSPTHLIKTRGQQVTLRCSPKSGHDTVSWYQQALGQGPQFIFQYYEEEERQRGNFPDRFSGHQFPNYSSELNVNALLLGDSALYLCASSQIGQGSYGYTFGSGTRLTVV.

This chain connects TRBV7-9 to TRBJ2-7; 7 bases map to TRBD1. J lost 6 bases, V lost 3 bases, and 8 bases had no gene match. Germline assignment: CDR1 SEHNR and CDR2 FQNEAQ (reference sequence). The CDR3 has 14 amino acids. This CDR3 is CASSFGTASPEQYF. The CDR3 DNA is TGTGCCAGCAGCTTCGGGACAGCGTCCCCCGAGCAGTACTTC.

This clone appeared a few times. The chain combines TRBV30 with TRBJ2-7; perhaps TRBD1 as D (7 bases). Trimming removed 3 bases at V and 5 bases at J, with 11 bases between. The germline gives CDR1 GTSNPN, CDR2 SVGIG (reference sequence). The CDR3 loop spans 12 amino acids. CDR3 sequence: CAWREGAHEQYF. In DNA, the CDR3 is TGTGCCTGGAGGGAGGGGGCCCACGAGCAGTACTTC.

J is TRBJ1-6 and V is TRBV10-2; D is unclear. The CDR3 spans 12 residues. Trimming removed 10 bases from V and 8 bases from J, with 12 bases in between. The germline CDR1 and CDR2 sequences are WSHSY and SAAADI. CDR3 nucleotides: TGCGCCACCACTCATGGGGATTCACCCCTCCACTTT. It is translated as CATTHGDSPLHF.

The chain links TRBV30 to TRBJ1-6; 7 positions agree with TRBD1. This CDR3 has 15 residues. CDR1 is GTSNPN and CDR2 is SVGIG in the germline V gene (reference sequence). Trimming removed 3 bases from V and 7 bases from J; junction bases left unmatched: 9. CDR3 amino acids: CAWRDLDRENSPLHF. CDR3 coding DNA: TGTGCCTGGAGGGATTTAGACAGGGAGAATTCACCCCTCCACTTT.

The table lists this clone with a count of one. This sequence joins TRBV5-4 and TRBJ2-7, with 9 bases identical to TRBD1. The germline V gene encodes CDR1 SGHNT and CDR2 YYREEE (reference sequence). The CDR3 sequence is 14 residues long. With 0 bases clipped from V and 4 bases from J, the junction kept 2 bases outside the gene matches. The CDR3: CASSLGGTGYEQYF. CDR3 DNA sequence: TGTGCCAGCAGCTTGGGAGGGACAGGGTACGAGCAGTACTTC.

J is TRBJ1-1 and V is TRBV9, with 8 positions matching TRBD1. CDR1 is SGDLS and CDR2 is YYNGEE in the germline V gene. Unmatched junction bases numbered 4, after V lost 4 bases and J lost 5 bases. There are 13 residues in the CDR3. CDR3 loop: CASSMTGATEAFF. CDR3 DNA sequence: TGTGCCAGCAGCATGACAGGGGCTACTGAAGCTTTCTTT.

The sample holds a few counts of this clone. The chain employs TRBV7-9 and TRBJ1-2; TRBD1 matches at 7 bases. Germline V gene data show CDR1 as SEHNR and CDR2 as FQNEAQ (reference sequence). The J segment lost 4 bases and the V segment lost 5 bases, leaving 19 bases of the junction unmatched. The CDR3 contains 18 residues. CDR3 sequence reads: CASSVFEEEGRGVYGYTF. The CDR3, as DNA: TGTGCCAGCAGCGTTTTCGAAGAGGAGGGCAGGGGGGTCTATGGCTACACCTTC.

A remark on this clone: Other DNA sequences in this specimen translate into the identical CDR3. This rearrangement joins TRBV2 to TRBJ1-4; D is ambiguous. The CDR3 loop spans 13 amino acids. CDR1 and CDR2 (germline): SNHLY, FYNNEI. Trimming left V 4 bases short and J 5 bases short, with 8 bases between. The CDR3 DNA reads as TGTGCCAGCAGTGGGGGTACGAATGAAAAACTGTTTTTT. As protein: CASSGGTNEKLFF. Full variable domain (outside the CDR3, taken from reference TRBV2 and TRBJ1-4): EPEVTQTPSHQVTQMGQEVILRCVPISNHLYFYWYRQILGQKVEFLVSFYNNEISEKSEIFDDQFSVERPDGSNFTLKIRSTKLEDSAMYFCASSGGTNEKLFFGSGTQLSVL.

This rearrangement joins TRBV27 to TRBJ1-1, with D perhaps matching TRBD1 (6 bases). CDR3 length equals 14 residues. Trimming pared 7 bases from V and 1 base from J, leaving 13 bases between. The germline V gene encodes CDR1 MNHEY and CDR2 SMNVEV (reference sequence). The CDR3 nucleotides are TGTGCCAGCACCCTAAAGGGGGGGAACACTGAAGCTTTCTTT. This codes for CASTLKGGNTEAFF.